This T cell receptor beta chain derives from a study of blood T cells in healthy people across ages (dated by TCRdb to the mid-2010s). A note on the overall study: In model experiments, template switching captured about one uniquely barcoded TCR beta cDNA molecule for every two T cells. To track age-related changes in TCR beta repertoire diversity, the study relied on deep sequencing normalized with unique cDNA molecular identifiers. The donors were split into four age groups: young (average about 15 years), middle-aged (roughly 42), aged (approximately 60) and long-lived (82). To avoid experimental bias, donors of different ages were distributed randomly across sequencing lanes. For two donors (one aged 18 to 30 and one aged 80 or older), the study analyzed two additional independent replicas of 1 million unique cDNA reads from the same blood draw. The full study reports these points: Donor CMV infection status was unknown, potentially confounding age-related changes in expanded clonotypes. Observed TCR beta diversity correlated strongly with the percentage of naive T cells measured by flow cytometry. Compared with the aged group, the long-lived group had more naive CD4+ T cells, fewer expanded clones and increased TCR diversity, a pattern suggesting age selection. Conclusive comparison of naive and antigen-experienced compartments was prevented by the profiling of bulk unsorted PBMCs. As age increased, observed TCR beta diversity per million T cells dropped in a roughly linear way, and a significant reduction was already evident by age 40. Estimates of total diversity based on one million sequenced T cells were regarded as lower bounds and as underestimates.

The library was built by means of 5' RACE. Reads for this sample came from an Illumina HiSeq 2500. A second PCR of about 6 to 11 cycles was run with a J-beta primer mix and a sample-barcoded 5' primer. Each TCR beta cDNA molecule received a unique molecular identifier from a template-switch 5' adaptor carrying 12 random nucleotides. Each sample yielded at least 2.5 million CDR3-containing paired-end reads. The Mint cDNA synthesis kit, primed by a TRBC-specific oligonucleotide, was used to synthesize first-strand cDNA from all RNA. Following uracil-DNA glycosylase treatment, all cDNA underwent a first 18-cycle PCR with the universal primers M1SS and BC2_uni_R. From the authors' description of their analysis: For normalization, 1 million high-quality reads, each with a distinct molecular identifier, were randomly selected from each sample. Instead of being binned into consensus sequences, reads that shared molecular identifiers were thrown out. MiTCR, run with a Q25 quality threshold and the strictest error-elimination algorithm, handled CDR3 identification, clonotype clustering and error correction. Lower-bound total TCR beta diversity was estimated with a nonparametric unseen species model using Euler transformation. TCRdb itself trimmed the public reads at Q25 with fastp, ran MiXCR and retained productive beta chains. Rows merge per CDR3 protein into single entries with the most common DNA and genes. V and J calls and clone size were set by TCRdb, not the authors. In all, the sample holds 1.5 million to 2 million distinct CDR3 sequences, and approximately 32% of those were seen once. Together, the top ten hold 11% of the sample.

The CDR3 measures 15 amino acids from cysteine to phenylalanine. Just CDR3 DNA is preserved here, 45 bases in frame from base 1. CDR1 and CDR2 were assigned from the germline V gene as SGHRS and YFSETQ. Germline trimming: 1 base from V, 2 bases from J; junction bases outside gene matches: 4. Systemically healthy Caucasian individuals from Russia, approximately 39 in total and aged about 6 to 90 years, were included as donors. Each donor gave ten milliliters of peripheral blood, collected into EDTA-treated Vacutainer tubes. Ficoll-Paque density-gradient centrifugation was used to isolate PBMCs, with at least 6.5 million per sample. Total RNA was extracted from PBMCs with Trizol reagent, with at least 6 micrograms obtained per sample. The percentages of naive CD45RAhigh/CD27high T cells were determined by flow cytometry on a PBMC aliquot from every donor. Worth noting for this clonotype: Its antigen is currently not known. No base quality values were provided; no much bigger clone lies one nucleotide off.

The V and J segments used are TRBV5-1 and TRBJ2-3, with TRBD2 matching 7 junction bases. The receptor was derived from a woman under 40 in good health. Sequencing was done on a sample of blood. For the CDR3, the sequence is CASSLRTRYTDTQYF. The sequenced DNA: TGCGCCAGCAGCTTGAGGACTAGGTACACAGATACGCAGTATTTT.